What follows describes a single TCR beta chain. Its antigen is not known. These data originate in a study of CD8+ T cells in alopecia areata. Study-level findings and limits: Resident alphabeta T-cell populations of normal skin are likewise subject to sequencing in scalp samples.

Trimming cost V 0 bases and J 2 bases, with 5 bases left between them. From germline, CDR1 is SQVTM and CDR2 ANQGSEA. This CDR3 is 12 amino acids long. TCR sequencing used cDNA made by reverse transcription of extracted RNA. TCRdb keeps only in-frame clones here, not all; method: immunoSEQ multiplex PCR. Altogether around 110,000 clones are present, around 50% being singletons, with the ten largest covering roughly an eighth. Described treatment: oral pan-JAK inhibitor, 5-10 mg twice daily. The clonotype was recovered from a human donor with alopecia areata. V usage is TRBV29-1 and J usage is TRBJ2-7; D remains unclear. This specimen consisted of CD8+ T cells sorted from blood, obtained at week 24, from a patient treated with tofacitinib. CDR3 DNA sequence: TGCAGCGTTGAAGAAACAACCTACGAGCAGTACTTC. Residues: CSVEETTYEQYF.